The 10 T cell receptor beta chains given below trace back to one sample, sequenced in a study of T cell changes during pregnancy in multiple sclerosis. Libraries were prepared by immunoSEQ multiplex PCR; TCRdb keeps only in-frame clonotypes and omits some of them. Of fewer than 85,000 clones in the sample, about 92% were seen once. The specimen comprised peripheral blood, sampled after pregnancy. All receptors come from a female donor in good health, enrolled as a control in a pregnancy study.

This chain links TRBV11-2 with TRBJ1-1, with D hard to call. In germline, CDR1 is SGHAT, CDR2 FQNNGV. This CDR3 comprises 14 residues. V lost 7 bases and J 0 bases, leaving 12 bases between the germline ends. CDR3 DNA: TGTGCCAGCACCGTGTCGGTAATGAACACTGAAGCTTTCTTT. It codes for CASTVSVMNTEAFF. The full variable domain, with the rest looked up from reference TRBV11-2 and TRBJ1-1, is EAGVAQSPRYKIIEKRQSVAFWCNPISGHATLYWYQQILGQGPKLLIQFQNNGVVDDSQLPKDRFSAERLKGVDSTLKIQPAKLEDSAVYLCASTVSVMNTEAFFGQGTRLTVV.

The CDR3 region has the DNA TGTGCCAGCATGCGGGACGGCCAGACCCAGTACTTC. Protein product: CASMRDGQTQYF. The J gene is TRBJ2-5, the V gene TRBV28; tentative D call: TRBD2 (6 bases). The ends were cut back, 7 bases at V and 6 bases at J, with 12 bases in the middle. The CDR3 totals 12 residues. From germline, CDR1 is MDHEN and CDR2 SYDVKM.

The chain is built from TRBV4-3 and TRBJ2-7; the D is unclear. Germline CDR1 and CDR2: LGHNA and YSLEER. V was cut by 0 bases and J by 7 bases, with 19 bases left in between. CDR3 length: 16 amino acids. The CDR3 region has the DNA TGCGCCAGCAGCCAAGATTCCGGATGGAACTCGGGTGAGCAGTACTTC. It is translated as CASSQDSGWNSGEQYF.

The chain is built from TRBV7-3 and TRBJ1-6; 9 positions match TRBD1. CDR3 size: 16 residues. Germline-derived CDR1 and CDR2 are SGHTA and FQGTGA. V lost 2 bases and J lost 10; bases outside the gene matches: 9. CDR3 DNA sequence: TGTGCCAGCAGCTTAGATCCGGGACAGGGTAGATCACCCCTCCACTTT. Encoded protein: CASSLDPGQGRSPLHF.

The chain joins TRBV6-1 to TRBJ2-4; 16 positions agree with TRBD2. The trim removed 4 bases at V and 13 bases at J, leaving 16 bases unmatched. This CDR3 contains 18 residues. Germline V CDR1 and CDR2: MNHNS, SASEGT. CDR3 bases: TGTGCCAGCAGTGTTACCGGGACTAGCGGGAGGGCCGGAGGGTTGCAGTACTTC. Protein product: CASSVTGTSGRAGGLQYF.

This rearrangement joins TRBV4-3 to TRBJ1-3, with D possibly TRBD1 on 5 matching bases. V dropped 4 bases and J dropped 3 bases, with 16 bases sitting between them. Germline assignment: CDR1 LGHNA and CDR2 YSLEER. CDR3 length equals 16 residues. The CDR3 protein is CASSLSVRTGGNTIYF. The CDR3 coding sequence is TGCGCCAGCAGCCTAAGCGTGCGTACAGGTGGAAACACCATATATTTT.

CDR3 bases: TGTGCCAGCAGCTTAAAGGGACTAGCTGCCAATGAGCAGTTCTTC. Protein: CASSLKGLAANEQFF. This chain uses TRBV13 with TRBJ2-1; TRBD2 aligns across 9 bases. Germline-derived CDR1 and CDR2 are PRHDT and FYEKMQ (reference sequence). The J segment lost 6 bases and the V segment lost 2 bases, leaving 5 bases of the junction unmatched. The CDR3 loop spans 15 amino acids.

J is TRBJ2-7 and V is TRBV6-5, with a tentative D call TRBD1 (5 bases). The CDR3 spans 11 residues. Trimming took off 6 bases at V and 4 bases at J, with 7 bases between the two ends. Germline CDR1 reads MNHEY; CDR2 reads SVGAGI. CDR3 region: CASSAGYEQYF. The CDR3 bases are TGTGCCAGCAGCGCAGGGTACGAGCAGTACTTC.

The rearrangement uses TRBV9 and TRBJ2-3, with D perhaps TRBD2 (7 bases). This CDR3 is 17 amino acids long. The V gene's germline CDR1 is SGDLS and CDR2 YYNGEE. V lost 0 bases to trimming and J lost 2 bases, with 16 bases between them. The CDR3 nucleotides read TGTGCCAGCAGCGTAGATTTTAGGGGGGGGGCCACAGATACGCAGTATTTT. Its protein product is CASSVDFRGGATDTQYF.

CDR3 in amino acids: CASSESGTGPEAFF. CDR3 nucleotides: TGTGCCAGCAGTGAATCGGGGACAGGGCCTGAAGCTTTCTTT. J is TRBJ1-1 and V is TRBV2; the match to TRBD1 covers 9 bases. Germline values: CDR1 SNHLY, CDR2 FYNNEI. The CDR3 has 14 residues. The V segment lost 2 bases and the J segment 6 bases; nucleotides outside the gene matches: 4.